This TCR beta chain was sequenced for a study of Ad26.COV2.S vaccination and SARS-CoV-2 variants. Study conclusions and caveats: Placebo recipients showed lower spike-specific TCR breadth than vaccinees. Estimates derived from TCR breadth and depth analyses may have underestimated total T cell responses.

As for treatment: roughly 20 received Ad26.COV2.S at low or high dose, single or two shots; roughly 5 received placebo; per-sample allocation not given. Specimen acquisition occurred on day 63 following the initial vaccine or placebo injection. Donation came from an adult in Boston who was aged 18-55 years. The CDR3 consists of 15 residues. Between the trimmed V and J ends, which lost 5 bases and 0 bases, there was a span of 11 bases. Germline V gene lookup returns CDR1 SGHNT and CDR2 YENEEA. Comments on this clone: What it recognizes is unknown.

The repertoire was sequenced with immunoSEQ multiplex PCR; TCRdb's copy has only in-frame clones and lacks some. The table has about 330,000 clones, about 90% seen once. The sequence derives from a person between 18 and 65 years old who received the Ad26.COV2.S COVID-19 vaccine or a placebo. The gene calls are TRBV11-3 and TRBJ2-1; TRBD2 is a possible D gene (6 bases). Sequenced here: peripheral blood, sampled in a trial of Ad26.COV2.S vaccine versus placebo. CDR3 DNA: TGTGCCAGCAGCCCGGACGGGAGCTCCTACAATGAGCAGTTCTTC. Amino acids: CASSPDGSSYNEQFF.